What follows are 11 T cell receptor beta chains derived from one specimen sequenced in a study of Tregs in tolerant kidney transplant recipients. Measured with immunoSEQ multiplex PCR; TCRdb has only the in-frame clones, and not every one. Here the sample spans some 240,000 clones, 80% to 85% being singletons. Sequenced material: CD4+ T cells from blood. These TCRs come from a human donor in good health.

The CDR3 loop is CASSIYSIQYF. In nucleotides, the CDR3 is TGTGCCAGTAGTATTTATTCCATTCAGTACTTC. This rearrangement joins TRBV19 to TRBJ2-4; unclear D gene. The CDR3 is made up of 11 amino acids. Germline CDR1 and CDR2: LNHDA and SQIVND (reference sequence). Trimming pared 3 bases from V and 9 bases from J, leaving 6 bases between.

The V gene is TRBV5-1, the J gene TRBJ1-1; TRBD1 is a possible D gene (6 bases). V lost 0 bases and J lost 5, with 11 bases in between. The CDR3 covers 14 residues. The germline gives CDR1 SGHRS, CDR2 YFSETQ. The CDR3, as DNA: TGCGCCAGCAGCTTGGGACAGGTAGGAACTGAAGCTTTCTTT. Protein: CASSLGQVGTEAFF.

This chain links TRBV19 with TRBJ1-1, with D possibly being TRBD1 (5 bases). This CDR3 is 13 amino acids long. Germline CDR1 LNHDA, CDR2 SQIVND (reference sequence). V gave up 1 base and J gave up 8 bases, with 11 bases separating them. CDR3 bases: TGTGCCAGTAGTATAGGGGCGGGGGAGGAAGCTTTCTTT. Translated, it gives CASSIGAGEEAFF.

The rearrangement joins TRBV7-6 to TRBJ2-3; no clear D. Trimming shortened V by 6 bases and J by 1 base, and 8 bases separated the two germline ends. CDR1 SGHVS and CDR2 FNYEAQ come from the germline V gene. The CDR3 consists of 13 residues. DNA for the CDR3: TGTGCCAGCAGTCCGTCCCGCACAGATACGCAGTATTTT. This sequence encodes CASSPSRTDTQYF. The whole variable domain, remainder taken from reference TRBV7-6 and TRBJ2-3, is GAGVSQSPRYKVTKRGQDVALRCDPISGHVSLYWYRQALGQGPEFLTYFNYEAQQDKSGLPNDRFSAERPEGSISTLTIQRTEQRDSAMYRCASSPSRTDTQYFGPGTRLTVL.

The chain couples TRBV30 to TRBJ2-3; D may be TRBD1 (8 bases). Trimming removed 0 bases from V and 9 bases from J, with 13 bases in between. The CDR3 runs 13 residues. The germline V gene has CDR1 GTSNPN and CDR2 SVGIG (reference sequence). The CDR3 DNA sequence: TGTGCCTGGAGTGTTAACAGGGGGGGGACGCAGTATTTT. Translating gives CAWSVNRGGTQYF. Supplemented by reference TRBV30 and TRBJ2-3, the full variable domain reads SQTIHQWPATLVQPVGSPLSLECTVEGTSNPNLYWYRQAAGRGLQLLFYSVGIGQISSEVPQNLSASRPQDRQFILSSKKLLLSDSGFYLCAWSVNRGGTQYFGPGTRLTVL.

The chain combines TRBV12-5 with TRBJ1-5; D might be TRBD1 (5 bases). The CDR3 contains 13 residues. The germline V gene encodes CDR1 LGHNT and CDR2 FRNRAP. The germline V and J ends were trimmed by 6 bases and 3 bases, with 9 bases remaining between them. CDR3 residues: CASGGGANQPQHF. For the CDR3, the DNA is TGTGCTAGTGGGGGGGGAGCCAATCAGCCCCAGCATTTT.

This chain joins TRBV7-5 and TRBJ2-1; the table's D gene call, TRBD2, was not cross checked with the DNA. TRBV7-5 is flagged as a pseudogene. The CDR3 loop spans 17 amino acids. CDR3 in amino acids: CASSLVGTSGAYNEQFF. CDR3 coding DNA: TGTGCCAGCAGCTTAGTTGGGACTAGCGGAGCGTACAATGAGCAGTTCTTC.

J is TRBJ1-2 and V is TRBV5-6; D unclear. Trimming left V 2 bases short and J 3 bases short, with 2 bases between. The germline gives CDR1 SGHDT, CDR2 YYEEEE. The CDR3 consists of 11 residues. The CDR3: CASSFHYGYTF. CDR3 sequence (DNA): TGTGCCAGCAGCTTCCACTATGGCTACACCTTC.

This chain uses TRBV20-1 with TRBJ2-1; 7 positions match TRBD1. With V trimmed by 3 bases and J by 13 bases, 6 bases remained unmatched. CDR1 is DFQATT and CDR2 is SNEGSKA in the germline V gene (reference sequence). This CDR3 has 11 amino acids. The CDR3 DNA follows: TGCAGTGCTAGGGACAGGCATCACCAGTTCTTC. Its translation is CSARDRHHQFF.

This chain connects TRBV7-6 to TRBJ2-1; TRBD2 aligns across 12 bases. The trim removed 6 bases at V and 4 bases at J, leaving 4 bases unmatched. The CDR3 length is 15 residues. Germline V gene sequence: CDR1 SGHVS, CDR2 FNYEAQ. CDR3 sequence reads: CASRRTSGEYNEQFF. The CDR3 DNA reads TGTGCCAGCAGACGGACTAGCGGGGAGTACAATGAGCAGTTCTTC. The complete variable domain, with remaining parts taken from reference TRBV7-6 and TRBJ2-1, reads GAGVSQSPRYKVTKRGQDVALRCDPISGHVSLYWYRQALGQGPEFLTYFNYEAQQDKSGLPNDRFSAERPEGSISTLTIQRTEQRDSAMYRCASRRTSGEYNEQFFGPGTRLTVL.

The V and J genes are TRBV19 and TRBJ2-1; D gene ambiguous. Between the trimmed V and J ends, which lost 11 bases and 0 bases, there was a span of 17 bases. This CDR3 comprises 15 residues. Looked up from germline, CDR1 is LNHDA and CDR2 is SQIVND (reference sequence). In nucleotides, the CDR3 is TGTGCCGCCTGTCTACGGTCCTGCTCCTACAATGAGCAGTTCTTC. Encoded protein: CAACLRSCSYNEQFF.